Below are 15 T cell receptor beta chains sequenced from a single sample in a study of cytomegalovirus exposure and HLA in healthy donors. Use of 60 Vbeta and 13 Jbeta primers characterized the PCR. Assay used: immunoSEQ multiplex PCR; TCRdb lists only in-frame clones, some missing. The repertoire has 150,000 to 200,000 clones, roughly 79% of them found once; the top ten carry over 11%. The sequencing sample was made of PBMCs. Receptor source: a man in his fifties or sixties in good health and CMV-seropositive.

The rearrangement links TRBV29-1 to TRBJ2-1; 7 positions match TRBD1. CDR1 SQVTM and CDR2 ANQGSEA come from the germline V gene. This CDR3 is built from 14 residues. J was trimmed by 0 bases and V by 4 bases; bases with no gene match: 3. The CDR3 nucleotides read TGCAGCGTTGGGGGGACAGTCTCCTACAATGAGCAGTTCTTC. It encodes CSVGGTVSYNEQFF.

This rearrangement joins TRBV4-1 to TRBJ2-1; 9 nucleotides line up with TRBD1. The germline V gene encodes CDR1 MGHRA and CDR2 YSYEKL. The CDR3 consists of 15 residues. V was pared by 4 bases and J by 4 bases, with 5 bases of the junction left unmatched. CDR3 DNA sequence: TGCGCCAGCAGCCTAGAGGACAGGGGTTACAATGAGCAGTTCTTC. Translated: CASSLEDRGYNEQFF.

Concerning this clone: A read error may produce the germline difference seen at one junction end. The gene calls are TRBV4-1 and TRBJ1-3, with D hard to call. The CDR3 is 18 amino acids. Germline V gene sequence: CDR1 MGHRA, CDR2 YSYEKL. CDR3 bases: TGCGCCAGCAGCCAAGATTTGGAGAGGAACCGTCCTGGAAACGCCATATATTTT. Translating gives CASSQDLERNRPGNAIYF.

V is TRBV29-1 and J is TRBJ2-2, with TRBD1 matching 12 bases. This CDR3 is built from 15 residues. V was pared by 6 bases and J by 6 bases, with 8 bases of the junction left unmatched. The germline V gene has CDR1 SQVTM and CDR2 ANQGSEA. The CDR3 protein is CSVTRDRGLAGELFF. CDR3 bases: TGCAGCGTGACCCGGGACAGGGGGCTTGCCGGGGAGCTGTTTTTT.

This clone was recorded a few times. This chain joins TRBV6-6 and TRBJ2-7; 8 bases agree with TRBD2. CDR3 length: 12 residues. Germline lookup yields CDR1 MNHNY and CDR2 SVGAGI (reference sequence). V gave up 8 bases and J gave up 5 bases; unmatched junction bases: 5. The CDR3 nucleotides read TGTGCCAGCCGGGGGGGGCTCGACGAGCAGTACTTC. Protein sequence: CASRGGLDEQYF.

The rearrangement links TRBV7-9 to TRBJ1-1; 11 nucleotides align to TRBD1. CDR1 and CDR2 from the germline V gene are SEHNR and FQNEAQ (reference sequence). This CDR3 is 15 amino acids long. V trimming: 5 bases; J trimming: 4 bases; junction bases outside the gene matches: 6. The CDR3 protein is CASSQAGTGGTEAFF. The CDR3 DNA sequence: TGTGCCAGCAGCCAAGCTGGGACAGGGGGCACTGAAGCTTTCTTT.

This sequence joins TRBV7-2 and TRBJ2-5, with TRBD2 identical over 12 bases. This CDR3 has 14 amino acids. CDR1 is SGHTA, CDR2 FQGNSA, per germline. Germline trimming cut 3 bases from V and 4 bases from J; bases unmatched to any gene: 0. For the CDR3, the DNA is TGTGCCAGCAGCTTGACTAGCGGGGGAGAGACCCAGTACTTC. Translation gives CASSLTSGGETQYF.

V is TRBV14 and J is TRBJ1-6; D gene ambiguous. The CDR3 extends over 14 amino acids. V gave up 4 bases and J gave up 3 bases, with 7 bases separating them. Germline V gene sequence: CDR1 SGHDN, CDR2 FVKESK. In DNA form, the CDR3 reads TGTGCCAGCAGCCGGCGCGGCTATAATTCACCCCTCCACTTT. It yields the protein CASSRRGYNSPLHF.

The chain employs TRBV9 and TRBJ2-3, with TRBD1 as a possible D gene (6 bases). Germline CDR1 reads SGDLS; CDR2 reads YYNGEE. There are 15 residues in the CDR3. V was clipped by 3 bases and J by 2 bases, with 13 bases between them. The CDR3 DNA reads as TGTGCCAGCAGCGACACCAGGGGATACACAGATACGCAGTATTTT. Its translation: CASSDTRGYTDTQYF. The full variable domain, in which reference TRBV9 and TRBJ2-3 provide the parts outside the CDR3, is DSGVTQTPKHLITATGQRVTLRCSPRSGDLSVYWYQQSLDQGLQFLIQYYNGEERAKGNILERFSAQQFPDLHSELNLSSLELGDSALYFCASSDTRGYTDTQYFGPGTRLTVL.

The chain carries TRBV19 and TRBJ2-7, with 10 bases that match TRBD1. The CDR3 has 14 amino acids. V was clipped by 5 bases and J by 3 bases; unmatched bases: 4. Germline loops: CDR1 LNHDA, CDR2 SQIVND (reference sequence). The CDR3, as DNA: TGTGCCAGTAGTTTCGGGACAGGGGTCTACGAGCAGTACTTC. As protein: CASSFGTGVYEQYF.

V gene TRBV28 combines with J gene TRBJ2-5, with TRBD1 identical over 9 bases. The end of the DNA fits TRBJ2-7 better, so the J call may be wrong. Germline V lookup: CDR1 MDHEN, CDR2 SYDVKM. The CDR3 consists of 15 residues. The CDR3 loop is CASSSTGGSSGEQYF. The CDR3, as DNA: TGTGCCAGCAGTTCAACAGGGGGCTCGTCGGGCGAGCAGTACTTC.

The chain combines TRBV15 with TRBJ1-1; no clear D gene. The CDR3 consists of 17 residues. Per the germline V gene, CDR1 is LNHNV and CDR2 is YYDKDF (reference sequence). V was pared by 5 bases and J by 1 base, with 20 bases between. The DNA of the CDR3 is TGTGCCACCAGCTCTTCCCGTTTAGGGAGGTCGAACACTGAAGCTTTCTTT. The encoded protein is CATSSSRLGRSNTEAFF. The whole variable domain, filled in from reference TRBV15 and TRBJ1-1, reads DAMVIQNPRYQVTQFGKPVTLSCSQTLNHNVMYWYQQKSSQAPKLLFHYYDKDFNNEADTPDNFQSRRPNTSFCFLDIRSPGLGDTAMYLCATSSSRLGRSNTEAFFGQGTRLTVV.

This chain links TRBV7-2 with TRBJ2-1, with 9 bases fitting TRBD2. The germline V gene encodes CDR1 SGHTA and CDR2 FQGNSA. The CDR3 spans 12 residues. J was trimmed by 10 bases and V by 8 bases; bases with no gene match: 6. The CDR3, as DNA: TGTGCCAGCGGGCGGGGGGGCCGGGAGCAGTTCTTC. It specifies CASGRGGREQFF.

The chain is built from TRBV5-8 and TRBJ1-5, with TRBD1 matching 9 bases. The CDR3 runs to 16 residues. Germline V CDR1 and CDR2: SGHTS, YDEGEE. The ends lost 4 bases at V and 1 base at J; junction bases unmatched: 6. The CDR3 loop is CASSLGQGGSNQPQHF. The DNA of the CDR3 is TGTGCCAGCAGCCTGGGACAGGGCGGGAGCAATCAGCCCCAGCATTTT.

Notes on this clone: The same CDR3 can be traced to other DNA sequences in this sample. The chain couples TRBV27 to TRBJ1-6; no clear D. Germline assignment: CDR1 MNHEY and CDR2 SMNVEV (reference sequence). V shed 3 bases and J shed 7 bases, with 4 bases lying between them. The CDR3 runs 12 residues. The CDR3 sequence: CASSFSNSPLHF. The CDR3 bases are TGTGCCAGCAGTTTTTCAAATTCACCCCTCCACTTT.